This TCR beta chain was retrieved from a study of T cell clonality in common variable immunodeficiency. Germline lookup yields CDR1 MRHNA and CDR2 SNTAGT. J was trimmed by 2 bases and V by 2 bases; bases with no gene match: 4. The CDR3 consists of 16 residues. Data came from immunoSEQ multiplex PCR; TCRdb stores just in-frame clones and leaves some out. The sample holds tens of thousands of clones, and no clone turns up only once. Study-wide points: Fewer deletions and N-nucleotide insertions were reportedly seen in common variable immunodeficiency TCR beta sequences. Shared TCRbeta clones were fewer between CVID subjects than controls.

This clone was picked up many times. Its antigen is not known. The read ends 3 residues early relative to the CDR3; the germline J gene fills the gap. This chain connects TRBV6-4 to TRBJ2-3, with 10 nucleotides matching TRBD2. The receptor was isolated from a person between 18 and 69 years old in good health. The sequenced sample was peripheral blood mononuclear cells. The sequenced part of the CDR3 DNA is TGTGCCAGCAGTGACAGGACTAGCGGTGACACAGATACG. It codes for CASSDRTSGDTDT. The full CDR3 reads CASSDRTSGDTDTQYF.